Each of the 6 T cell receptor beta chains below was sequenced from the same sample in a study of blood T cell repertoires in COVID-19. Profiled with immunoSEQ multiplex PCR; TCRdb holds only in-frame clones, not every one. Counted here are 360,000 or so clones, nearly 90% occurring once; the ten biggest clones make up 6.5%. The source material was peripheral blood. The receptors originated from a man between 18 and 29 years old with active or convalescent COVID-19.

The chain has TRBV28 and TRBJ2-1; 8 nucleotides match TRBD1. V was clipped by 7 bases and J by 7 bases; unmatched bases: 9. Germline CDR1 reads MDHEN; CDR2 reads SYDVKM. The length of the CDR3 is 14 residues. In DNA, the CDR3 is TGTGCCAGCACCGTGACAGGGGCGCGAAATGAGCAGTTCTTC. Its translation: CASTVTGARNEQFF.

The chain employs TRBV28 and TRBJ1-5; tentative D call: TRBD1 (6 bases). This CDR3 has 14 residues. V was cut by 5 bases and J by 6 bases, with 14 bases left in between. Looked up from germline, CDR1 is MDHEN and CDR2 is SYDVKM. This CDR3 is CASSTSGVPQPQHF. In DNA, the CDR3 is TGTGCCAGCAGTACATCAGGGGTTCCTCAGCCCCAGCATTTT.

V is TRBV28 and J is TRBJ1-2; possibly TRBD1 for D (6 bases). The CDR3 spans 13 residues. Germline loops: CDR1 MDHEN, CDR2 SYDVKM. V lost 10 bases and J lost 5, with 17 bases in between. Here the CDR3 DNA reads TGTGCCATCAACCCTGGGACACCATATGGCTACACCTTC. It codes for CAINPGTPYGYTF.

The gene calls are TRBV28 and TRBJ2-7; 9 bases line up with TRBD1. CDR3 length equals 16 residues. CDR1 MDHEN and CDR2 SYDVKM come from the germline V gene. The V segment lost 5 bases and the J segment 4 bases; nucleotides outside the gene matches: 12. In nucleotides, the CDR3 is TGTGCCAGCAGTCCCCAGGGACAGGGCGAAGGATACGAGCAGTACTTC. It specifies CASSPQGQGEGYEQYF.

The rearrangement joins TRBV25-1 to TRBJ2-1; TRBD2 agrees at 7 bases. The CDR3 has 14 residues. Unmatched junction bases numbered 8, after V lost 6 bases and J lost 6 bases. Per the germline V gene, CDR1 is MGHDK and CDR2 is SYGVNS. The CDR3 here is CASRPQGGRNEQFF. The CDR3 DNA reads as TGTGCCAGCAGGCCGCAGGGAGGGCGCAATGAGCAGTTCTTC.

This sequence joins TRBV4-3 and TRBJ1-2, with TRBD1 as a possible D gene (6 bases). Trimming cost V 0 bases and J 2 bases, with 13 bases left between them. Germline loops: CDR1 LGHNA, CDR2 YSLEER. The CDR3 extends over 16 amino acids. The CDR3 region has the DNA TGCGCCAGCAGCCAAGAGGCCACAGGGCCAAACTATGGCTACACCTTC. Protein sequence: CASSQEATGPNYGYTF.